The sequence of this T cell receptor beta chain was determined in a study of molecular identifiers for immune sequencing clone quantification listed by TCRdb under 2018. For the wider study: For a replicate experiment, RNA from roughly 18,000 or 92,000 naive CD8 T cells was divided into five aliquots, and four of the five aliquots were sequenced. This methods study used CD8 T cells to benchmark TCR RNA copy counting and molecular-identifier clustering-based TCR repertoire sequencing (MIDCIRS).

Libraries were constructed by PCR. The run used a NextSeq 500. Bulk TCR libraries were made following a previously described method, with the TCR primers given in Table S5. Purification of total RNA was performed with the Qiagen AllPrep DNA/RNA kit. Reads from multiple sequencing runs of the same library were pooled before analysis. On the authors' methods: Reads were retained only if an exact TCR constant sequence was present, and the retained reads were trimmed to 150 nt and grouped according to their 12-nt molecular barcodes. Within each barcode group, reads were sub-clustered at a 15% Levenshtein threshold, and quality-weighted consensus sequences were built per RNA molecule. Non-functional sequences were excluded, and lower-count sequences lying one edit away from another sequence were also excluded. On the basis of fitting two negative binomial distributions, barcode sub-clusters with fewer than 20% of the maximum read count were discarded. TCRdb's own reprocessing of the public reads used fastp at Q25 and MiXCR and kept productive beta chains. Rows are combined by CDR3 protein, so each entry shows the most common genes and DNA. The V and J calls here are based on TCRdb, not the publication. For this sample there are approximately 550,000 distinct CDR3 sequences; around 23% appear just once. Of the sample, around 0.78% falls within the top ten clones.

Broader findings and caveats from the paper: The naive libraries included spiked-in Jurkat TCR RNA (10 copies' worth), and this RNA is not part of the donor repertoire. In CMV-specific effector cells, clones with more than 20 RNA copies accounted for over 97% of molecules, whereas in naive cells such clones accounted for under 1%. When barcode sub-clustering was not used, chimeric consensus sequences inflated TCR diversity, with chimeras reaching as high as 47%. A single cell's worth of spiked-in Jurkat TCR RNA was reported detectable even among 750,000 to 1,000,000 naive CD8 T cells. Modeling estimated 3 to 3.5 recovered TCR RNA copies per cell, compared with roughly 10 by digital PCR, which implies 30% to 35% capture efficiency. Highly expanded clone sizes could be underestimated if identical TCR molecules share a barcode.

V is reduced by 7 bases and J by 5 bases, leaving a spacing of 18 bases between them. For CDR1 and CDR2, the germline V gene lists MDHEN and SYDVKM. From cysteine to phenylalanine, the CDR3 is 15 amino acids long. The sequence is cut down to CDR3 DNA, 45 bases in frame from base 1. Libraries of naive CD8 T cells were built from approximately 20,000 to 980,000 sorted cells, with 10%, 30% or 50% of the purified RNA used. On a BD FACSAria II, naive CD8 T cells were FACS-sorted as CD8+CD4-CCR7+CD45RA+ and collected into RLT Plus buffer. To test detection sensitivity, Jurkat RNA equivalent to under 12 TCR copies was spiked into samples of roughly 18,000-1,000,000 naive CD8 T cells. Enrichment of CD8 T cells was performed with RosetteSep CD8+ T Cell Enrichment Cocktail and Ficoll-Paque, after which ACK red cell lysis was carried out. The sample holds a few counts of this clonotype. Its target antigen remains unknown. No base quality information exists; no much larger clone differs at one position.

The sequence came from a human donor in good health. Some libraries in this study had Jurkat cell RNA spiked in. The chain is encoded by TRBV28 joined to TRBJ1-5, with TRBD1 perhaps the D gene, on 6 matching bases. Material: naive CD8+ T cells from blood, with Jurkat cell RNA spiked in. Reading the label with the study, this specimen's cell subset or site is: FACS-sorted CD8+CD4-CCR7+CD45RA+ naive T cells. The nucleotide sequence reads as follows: TGTGCCAGCACCCCGACCGGGACACTATATCAGCCCCAGCATTTT. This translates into CASTPTGTLYQPQHF.